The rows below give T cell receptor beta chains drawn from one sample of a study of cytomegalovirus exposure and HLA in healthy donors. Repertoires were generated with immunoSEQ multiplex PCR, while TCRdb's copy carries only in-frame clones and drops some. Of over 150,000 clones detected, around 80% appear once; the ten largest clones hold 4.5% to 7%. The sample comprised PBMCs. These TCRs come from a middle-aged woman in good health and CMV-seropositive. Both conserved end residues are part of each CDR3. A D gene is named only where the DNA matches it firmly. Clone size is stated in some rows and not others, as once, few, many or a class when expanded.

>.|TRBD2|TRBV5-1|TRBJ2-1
TGCGCCAGCAGCCCGACTAGCGGGAGGGCCAATGAGCAGTTCTTC
CASSPTSGRANEQFF
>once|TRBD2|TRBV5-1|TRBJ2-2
TGCGCCAGCAGCCTGGGACTAGCGGACTCCAGCGCCGGGGAGCTGTTTTTT
CASSLGLADSSAGELFF
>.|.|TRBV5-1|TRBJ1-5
TGCGCCAGCAGCCCTGGGTGGGGGGGCAATCAGCCCCAGCATTTT
CASSPGWGGNQPQHF
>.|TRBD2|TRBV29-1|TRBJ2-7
TGCAGCGTTCGTAGCGGGACTCGCTTCGAGCAGTACTTC
CSVRSGTRFEQYF
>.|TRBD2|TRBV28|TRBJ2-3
TGTGCCAGCACTACGGGGGGGACCCCAGATACGCAGTATTTT
CASTTGGTPDTQYF
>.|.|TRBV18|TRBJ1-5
TGTGCCAGCTCATTAACCGGGACTCAGGGACAGCCCCAGCATTTT
CASSLTGTQGQPQHF
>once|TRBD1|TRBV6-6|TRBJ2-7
TGTGCCAGCAGGAAGGGACAGGAATACGAGCAGTACTTC
CASRKGQEYEQYF
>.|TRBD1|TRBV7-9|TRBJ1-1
TGTGCCAGCAGCATACAGGGGAGTACTGAAGCTTTCTTT
CASSIQGSTEAFF
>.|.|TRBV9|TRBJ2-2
TGTGCCAGCAGCGTAGTTCGGGCCGGGGAGCTGTTTTTT
CASSVVRAGELFF
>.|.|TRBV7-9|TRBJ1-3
TGTGCCAGCAGCTTAGCGGTCGCGTCGTCTGGAAACACCATATATTTT
CASSLAVASSGNTIYF
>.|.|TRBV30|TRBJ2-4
TGTGCCTGGAGATGGGGGCGCGGCAAAAACATTCAGTACTTC
CAWRWGRGKNIQYF
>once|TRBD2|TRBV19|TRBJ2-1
TGTGCCAGTAGTATAAGGTGGCTAGGACTAGCGGGAGTGATCAATGAGCAGTTCTTC
CASSIRWLGLAGVINEQFF
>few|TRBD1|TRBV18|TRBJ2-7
TGTGCCAGCTCATCCGGGACAGGGCTCTACGAGCAGTACTTC
CASSSGTGLYEQYF
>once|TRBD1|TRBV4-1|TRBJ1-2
TGCGCCAGCAGCCAAGGGGGACAGCCTAACTATGGCTACACCTTC
CASSQGGQPNYGYTF
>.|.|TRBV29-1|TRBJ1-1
TGCAGCGCCCGACTCAGGGACACTGAAGCTTTCTTT
CSARLRDTEAFF
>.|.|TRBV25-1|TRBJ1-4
TGTGCCAGCAGTGACACGAGTGGAAAACTGTTTTTT
CASSDTSGKLFF
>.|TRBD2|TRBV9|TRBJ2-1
TGTGCCAGCAGCGTAGGGGGGGGCTCCTACAATGAGCAGTTCTTC
CASSVGGGSYNEQFF
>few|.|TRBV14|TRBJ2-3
TGTGCCAGCAACCGAATGGAGGGAGCAGATACGCAGTATTTT
CASNRMEGADTQYF
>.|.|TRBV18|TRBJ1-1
TGTGCCAGCTCACCACCAGGGAGGTCAGTCAACACTGAAGCTTTCTTT
CASSPPGRSVNTEAFF
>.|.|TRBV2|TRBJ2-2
TGTGCCAGCAGGGGGGACAACGGGGAGCTGTTTTTT
CASRGDNGELFF
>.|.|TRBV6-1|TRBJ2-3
TGTGCCAGCAGTGCTGGGACTGGAAGTACAGATACGCAGTATTTT
CASSAGTGSTDTQYF
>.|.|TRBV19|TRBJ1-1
TGTGCCAGTAGTACAGGGGAGATGAACACTGAAGCTTTCTTT
CASSTGEMNTEAFF
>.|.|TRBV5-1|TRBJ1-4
TGCGCCAGCAGCTTGGGCCAGGGTGTGAGATTAGAAAAACTGTTTTTT
CASSLGQGVRLEKLFF
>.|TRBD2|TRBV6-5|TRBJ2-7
TGTGCCAGCAGTTACCGGGAGGGGCCGGTCTCCTACGAGCAGTACTTC
CASSYREGPVSYEQYF
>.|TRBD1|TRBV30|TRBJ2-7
TGTGCCTGGAGGCGTCCGGGACAGATCTACGAGCAGTACTTC
CAWRRPGQIYEQYF
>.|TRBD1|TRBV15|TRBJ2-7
TGTGCCACCAGCAGAGTTACAGGGGACTACGAGCAGTACTTC
CATSRVTGDYEQYF
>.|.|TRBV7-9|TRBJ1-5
TGTGCCAGCAGCTTGGGGGCCCAGCCCCAGCATTTT
CASSLGAQPQHF
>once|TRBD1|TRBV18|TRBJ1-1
TGTGCCAGCTCACCGCGACAGGGGACCCCCATCGGCGTTGGCACTGAAGCTTTCTTT
CASSPRQGTPIGVGTEAFF
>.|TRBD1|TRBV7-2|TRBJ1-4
TGTGCCAGCAGCTCCGGGACAGGGGCGGAAAAACTGTTTTTT
CASSSGTGAEKLFF
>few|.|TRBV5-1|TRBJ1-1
TGCGCCAGCAGCTTGGTCTTCCCGGGGGGCACTGAAGCTTTCTTT
CASSLVFPGGTEAFF
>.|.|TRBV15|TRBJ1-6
TGTGCCACCAGCAATCCGGAGGGAGGCTCCGAGTCACCCCTCCACTTT
CATSNPEGGSESPLHF
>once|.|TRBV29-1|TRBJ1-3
TGCAGCGCCCTATTAATCTCTGGAAACACCATATATTTT
CSALLISGNTIYF
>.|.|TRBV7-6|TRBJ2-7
TGTGCCAGCAGCTTAGGCGGGAACTACGAGCAGTACTTC
CASSLGGNYEQYF
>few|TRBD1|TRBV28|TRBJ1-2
TGTGCCAGCAGAATTACAGGGGGCTCTCAGGGCTACACCTTC
CASRITGGSQGYTF
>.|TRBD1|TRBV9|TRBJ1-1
TGTGCCAGCAGCGTAGCCCCAGGGGGGCATGAAGCTTTCTTT
CASSVAPGGHEAFF
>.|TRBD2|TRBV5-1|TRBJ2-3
TGCGCCAGCAGCTTGGCGATAGCGGGAGATACGCAGTATTTT
CASSLAIAGDTQYF
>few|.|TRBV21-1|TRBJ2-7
TGTGCCAGCAGCAAAGTGGGACAGGAGGACGAGCAGTACTTC
CASSKVGQEDEQYF
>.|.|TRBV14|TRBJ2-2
TGTGCCAGCAGCCCGGCCTGGGCTAGCAGAGGCACCGGGGAGCTGTTTTTT
CASSPAWASRGTGELFF
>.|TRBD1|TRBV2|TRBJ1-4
TGTGCCAGCTTCGGAGACAGGGTGAAGTCTAATGAAAAACTGTTTTTT
CASFGDRVKSNEKLFF
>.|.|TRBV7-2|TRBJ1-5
TGTGCCAGCAGCCCCGGTTTTAGCAATCAGCCCCAGCATTTT
CASSPGFSNQPQHF
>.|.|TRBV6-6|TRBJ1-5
TGTGCCAGCAACCACCGTGCAGGGAACAATCAGCCCCAGCATTTT
CASNHRAGNNQPQHF
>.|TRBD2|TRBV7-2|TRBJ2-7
TGTGCCAGCAGCCGCGAACTAGCGGGATCCTACGAGCAGTACTTC
CASSRELAGSYEQYF
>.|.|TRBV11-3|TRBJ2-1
TGTGCCAGCAGCTTAGAGGGGACTTTCAAGCAGTTCTTC
CASSLEGTFKQFF